This TCR beta chain stems from a study of shared T cell receptors in the human thymus. This CDR3 spans 18 amino acids. CDR1 is MDHEN and CDR2 is SYDVKM in the germline V gene. The V gene end was trimmed by 2 bases and the J gene end by 2 bases; junction bases not matched to a gene: 13. Clones were read by immunoSEQ multiplex PCR, and TCRdb kept only the in-frame ones, dropping some. The table has hundreds of thousands of clones, about 95% seen once. V gene TRBV28 combines with J gene TRBJ2-7; 9 bases agree with TRBD1. The clonotype originates from a human donor. Sequenced sample: thymocytes. Here the CDR3 DNA reads TGTGCCAGCAGTTTAGGGGACAGGGATTATTCTTGCCCCTACGAGCAGTACTTC. It codes for CASSLGDRDYSCPYEQYF.